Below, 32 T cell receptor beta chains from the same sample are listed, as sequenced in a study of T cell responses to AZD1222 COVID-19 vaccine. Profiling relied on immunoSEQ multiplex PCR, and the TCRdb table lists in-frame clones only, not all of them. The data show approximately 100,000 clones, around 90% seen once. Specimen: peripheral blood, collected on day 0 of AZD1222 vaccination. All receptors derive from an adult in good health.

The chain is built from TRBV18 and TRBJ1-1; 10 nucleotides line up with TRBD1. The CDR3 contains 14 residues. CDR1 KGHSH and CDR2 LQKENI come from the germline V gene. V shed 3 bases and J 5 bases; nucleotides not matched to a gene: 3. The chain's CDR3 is CASSPDRGHTEAFF. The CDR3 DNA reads TGTGCCAGCTCACCCGACAGGGGGCATACTGAAGCTTTCTTT.

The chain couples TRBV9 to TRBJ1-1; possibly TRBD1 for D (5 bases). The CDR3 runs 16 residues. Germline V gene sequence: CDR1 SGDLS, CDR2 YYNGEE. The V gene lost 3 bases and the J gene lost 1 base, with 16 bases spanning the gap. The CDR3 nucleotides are TGTGCCAGCAGCGCGAGAAGTTTTGGGGGGAACACTGAAGCTTTCTTT. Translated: CASSARSFGGNTEAFF.

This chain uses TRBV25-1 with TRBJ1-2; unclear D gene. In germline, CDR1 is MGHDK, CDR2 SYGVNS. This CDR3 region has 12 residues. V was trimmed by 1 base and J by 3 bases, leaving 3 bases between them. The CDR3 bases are TGTGCCAGCAGTGAATTGGACTATGGCTACACCTTC. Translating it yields CASSELDYGYTF.

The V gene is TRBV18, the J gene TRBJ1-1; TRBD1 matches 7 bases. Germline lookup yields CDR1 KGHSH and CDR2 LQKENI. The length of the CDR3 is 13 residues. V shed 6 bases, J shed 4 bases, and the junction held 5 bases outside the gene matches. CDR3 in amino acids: CASSSSGGTEAFF. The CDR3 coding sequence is TGTGCCAGCTCGTCATCAGGGGGCACTGAAGCTTTCTTT.

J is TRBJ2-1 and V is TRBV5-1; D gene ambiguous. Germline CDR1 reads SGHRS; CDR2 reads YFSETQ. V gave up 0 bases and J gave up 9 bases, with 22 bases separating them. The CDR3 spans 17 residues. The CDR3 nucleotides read TGCGCCAGCAGCTTGGCCGTGCTCGACAAGGGAATAAGTGAGCAGTTCTTC. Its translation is CASSLAVLDKGISEQFF.

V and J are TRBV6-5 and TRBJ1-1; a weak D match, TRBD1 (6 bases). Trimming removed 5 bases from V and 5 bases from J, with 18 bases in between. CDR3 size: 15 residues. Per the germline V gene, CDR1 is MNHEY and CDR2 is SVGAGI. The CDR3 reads CASSPIKAGETEAFF. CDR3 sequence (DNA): TGTGCCAGCAGTCCAATCAAGGCAGGGGAAACTGAAGCTTTCTTT.

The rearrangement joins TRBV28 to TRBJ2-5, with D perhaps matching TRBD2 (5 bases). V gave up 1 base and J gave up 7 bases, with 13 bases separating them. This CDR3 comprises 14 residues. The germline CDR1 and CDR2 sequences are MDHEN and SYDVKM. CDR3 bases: TGTGCCAGCAGTTTATATACGGGAATCGGGACCCAGTACTTC. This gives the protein CASSLYTGIGTQYF.

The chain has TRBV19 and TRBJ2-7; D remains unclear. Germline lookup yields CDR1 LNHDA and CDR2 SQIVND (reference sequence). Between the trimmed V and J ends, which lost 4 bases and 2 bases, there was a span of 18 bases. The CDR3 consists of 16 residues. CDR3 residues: CASSKRYTGGTYEQYF. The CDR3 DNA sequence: TGTGCCAGTAGTAAACGCTACACGGGTGGGACCTACGAGCAGTACTTC.

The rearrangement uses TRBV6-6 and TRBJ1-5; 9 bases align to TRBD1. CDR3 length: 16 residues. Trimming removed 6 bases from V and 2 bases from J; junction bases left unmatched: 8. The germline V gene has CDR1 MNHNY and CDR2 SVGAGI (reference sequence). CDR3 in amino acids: CASSKGQGKRNQPQHF. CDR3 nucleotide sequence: TGTGCCAGCAGCAAGGGACAGGGCAAGCGCAATCAGCCCCAGCATTTT.

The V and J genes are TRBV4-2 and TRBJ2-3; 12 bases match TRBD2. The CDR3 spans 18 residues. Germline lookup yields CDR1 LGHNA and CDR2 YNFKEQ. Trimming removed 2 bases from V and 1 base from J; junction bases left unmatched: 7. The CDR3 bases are TGTGCCAGCAGCCAACGACTAGCGGGAGAGGGGGGCACAGATACGCAGTATTTT. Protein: CASSQRLAGEGGTDTQYF.

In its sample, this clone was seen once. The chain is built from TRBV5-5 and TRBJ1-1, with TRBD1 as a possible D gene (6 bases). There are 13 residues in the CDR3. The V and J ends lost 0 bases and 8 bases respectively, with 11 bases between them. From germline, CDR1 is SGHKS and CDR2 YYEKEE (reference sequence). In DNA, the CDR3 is TGTGCCAGCAGCTTGGACCTCGACAGGGAAGCTTTCTTT. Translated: CASSLDLDREAFF.

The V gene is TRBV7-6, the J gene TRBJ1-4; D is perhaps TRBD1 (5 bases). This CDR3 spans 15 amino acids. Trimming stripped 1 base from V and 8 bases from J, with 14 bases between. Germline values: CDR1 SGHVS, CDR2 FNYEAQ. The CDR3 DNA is TGTGCCAGCAGCTTAGGAACAGGACCCGAGGAAAAACTGTTTTTT. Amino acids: CASSLGTGPEEKLFF.

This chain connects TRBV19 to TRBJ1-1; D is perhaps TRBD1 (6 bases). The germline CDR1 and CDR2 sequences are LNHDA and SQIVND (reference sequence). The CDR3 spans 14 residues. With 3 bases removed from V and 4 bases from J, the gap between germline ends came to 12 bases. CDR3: CASSMAGGLTEAFF. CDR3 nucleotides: TGTGCCAGTAGTATGGCCGGGGGGCTCACTGAAGCTTTCTTT.

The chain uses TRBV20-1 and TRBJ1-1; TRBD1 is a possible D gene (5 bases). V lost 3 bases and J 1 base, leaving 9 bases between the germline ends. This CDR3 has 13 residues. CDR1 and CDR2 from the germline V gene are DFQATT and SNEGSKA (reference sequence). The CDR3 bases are TGCAGTGCTAGTCGACAGTCGAACACTGAAGCTTTCTTT. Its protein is CSASRQSNTEAFF.

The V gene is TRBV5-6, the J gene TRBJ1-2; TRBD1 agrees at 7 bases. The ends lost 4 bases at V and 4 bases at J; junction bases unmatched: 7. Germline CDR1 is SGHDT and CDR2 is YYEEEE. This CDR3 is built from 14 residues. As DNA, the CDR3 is TGTGCCAGCAGCGTACGGGACAGCCTCTATGGCTACACCTTC. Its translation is CASSVRDSLYGYTF.

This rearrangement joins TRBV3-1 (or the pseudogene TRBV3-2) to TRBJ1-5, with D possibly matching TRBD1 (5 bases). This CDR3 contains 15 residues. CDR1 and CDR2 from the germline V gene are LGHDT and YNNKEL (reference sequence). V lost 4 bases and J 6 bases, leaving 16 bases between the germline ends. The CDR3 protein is CASSLRGISGQPQHF. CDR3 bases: TGTGCCAGCAGCCTAAGGGGTATCTCGGGTCAGCCCCAGCATTTT.

CDR3 nucleotides: TGTGCCAGCAGCTTGGCCGGGGGGGCCAGCTCCTACGAGCAGTACTTC. The encoded protein is CASSLAGGASSYEQYF. The chain uses TRBV5-5 and TRBJ2-7; TRBD2 matches 8 bases. Trimming removed 0 bases from V and 0 bases from J; junction bases left unmatched: 5. Looked up from germline, CDR1 is SGHKS and CDR2 is YYEKEE (reference sequence). The CDR3 loop spans 16 amino acids.

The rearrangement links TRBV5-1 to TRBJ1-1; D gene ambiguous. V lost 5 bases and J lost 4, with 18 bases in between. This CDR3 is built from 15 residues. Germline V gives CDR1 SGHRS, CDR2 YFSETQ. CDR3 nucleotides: TGCGCCAGCAGTTCCCTCGACTGGGAGGCCACTGAAGCTTTCTTT. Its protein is CASSSLDWEATEAFF.

The CDR3 DNA reads TGTGCCAGCAGGAGAACAGGGGGCTATAATTCACCCCTCCACTTT. It is translated as CASRRTGGYNSPLHF. J is TRBJ1-6 and V is TRBV27; the match to TRBD1 covers 8 bases. CDR3 length: 15 amino acids. The germline V gene has CDR1 MNHEY and CDR2 SMNVEV (reference sequence). The J segment lost 3 bases and the V segment lost 6 bases, leaving 4 bases of the junction unmatched.

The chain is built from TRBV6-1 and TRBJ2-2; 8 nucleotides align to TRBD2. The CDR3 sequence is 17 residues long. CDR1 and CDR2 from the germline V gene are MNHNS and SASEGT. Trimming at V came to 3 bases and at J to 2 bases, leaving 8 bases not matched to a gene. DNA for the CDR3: TGTGCCAGCAGTGATCCGGGACTAGAAATTAACACCGGGGAGCTGTTTTTT. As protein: CASSDPGLEINTGELFF.

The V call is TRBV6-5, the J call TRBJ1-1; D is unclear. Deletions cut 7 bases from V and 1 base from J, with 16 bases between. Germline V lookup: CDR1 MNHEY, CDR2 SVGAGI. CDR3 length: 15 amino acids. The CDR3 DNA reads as TGTGCCAGCACAGGCCTCCCCGGAGGGAACACTGAAGCTTTCTTT. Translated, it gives CASTGLPGGNTEAFF.

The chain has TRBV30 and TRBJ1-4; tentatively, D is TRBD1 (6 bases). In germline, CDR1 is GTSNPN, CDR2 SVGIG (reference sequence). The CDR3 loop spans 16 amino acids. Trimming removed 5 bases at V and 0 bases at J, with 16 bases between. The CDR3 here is CAWASGDHPTNEKLFF. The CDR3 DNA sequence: TGTGCCTGGGCGTCAGGGGATCACCCAACTAATGAAAAACTGTTTTTT.

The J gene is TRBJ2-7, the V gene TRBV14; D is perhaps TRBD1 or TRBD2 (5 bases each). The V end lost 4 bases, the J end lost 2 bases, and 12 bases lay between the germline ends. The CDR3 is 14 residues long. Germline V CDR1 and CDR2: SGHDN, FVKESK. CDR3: CASSPGPRTYEQYF. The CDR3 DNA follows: TGTGCCAGCAGCCCGGGACCGAGGACCTACGAGCAGTACTTC.

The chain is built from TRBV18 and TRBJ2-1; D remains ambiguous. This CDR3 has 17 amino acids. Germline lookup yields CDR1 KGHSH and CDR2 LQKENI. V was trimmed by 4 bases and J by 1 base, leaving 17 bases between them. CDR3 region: CASSLRQPPSSYNEQFF. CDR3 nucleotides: TGTGCCAGCTCACTTCGCCAACCACCCTCTTCCTACAATGAGCAGTTCTTC.

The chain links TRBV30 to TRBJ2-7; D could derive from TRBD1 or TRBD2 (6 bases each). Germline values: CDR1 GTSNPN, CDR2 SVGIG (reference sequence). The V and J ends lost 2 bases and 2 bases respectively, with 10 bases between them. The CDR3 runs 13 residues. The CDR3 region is CAWSKGEAYEQYF. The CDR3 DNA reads TGTGCCTGGAGTAAGGGGGAGGCCTACGAGCAGTACTTC.

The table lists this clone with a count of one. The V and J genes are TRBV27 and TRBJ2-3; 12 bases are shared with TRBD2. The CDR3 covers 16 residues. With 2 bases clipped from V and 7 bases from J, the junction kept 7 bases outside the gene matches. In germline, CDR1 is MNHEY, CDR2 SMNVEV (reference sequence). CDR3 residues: CASSLGTSGRRHTQYF. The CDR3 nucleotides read TGTGCCAGCAGTTTAGGGACTAGCGGGCGACGGCATACGCAGTATTTT.

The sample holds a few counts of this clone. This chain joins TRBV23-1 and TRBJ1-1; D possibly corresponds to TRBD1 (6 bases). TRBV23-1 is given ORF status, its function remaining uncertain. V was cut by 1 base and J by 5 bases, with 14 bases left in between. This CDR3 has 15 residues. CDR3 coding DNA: TGCGCCAGCAGTCAATGGCAGGGGATGTGGACTGAAGCTTTCTTT. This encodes CASSQWQGMWTEAFF.

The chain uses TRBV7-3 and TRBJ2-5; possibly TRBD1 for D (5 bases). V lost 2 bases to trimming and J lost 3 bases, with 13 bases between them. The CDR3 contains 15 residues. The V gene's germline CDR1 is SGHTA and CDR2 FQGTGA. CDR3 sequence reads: CASSLYGQGKETQYF. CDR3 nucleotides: TGTGCCAGCAGCTTATATGGGCAGGGTAAAGAGACCCAGTACTTC.

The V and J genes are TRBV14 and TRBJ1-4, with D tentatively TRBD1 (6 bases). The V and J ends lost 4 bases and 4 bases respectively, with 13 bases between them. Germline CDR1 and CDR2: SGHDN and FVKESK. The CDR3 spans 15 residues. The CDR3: CASSPQGLINEKLFF. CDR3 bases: TGTGCCAGCAGCCCACAGGGTCTCATTAATGAAAAACTGTTTTTT.

This CDR3 is CSVIRTGTGYTF. In DNA form, the CDR3 reads TGCAGCGTTATACGGACAGGGACGGGCTACACCTTC. The chain carries TRBV29-1 and TRBJ1-2; TRBD1 matches 8 bases. J gave up 8 bases and V 5 bases, and 7 bases lay outside the gene matches. Germline-derived CDR1 and CDR2 are SQVTM and ANQGSEA. This CDR3 is 12 amino acids long.

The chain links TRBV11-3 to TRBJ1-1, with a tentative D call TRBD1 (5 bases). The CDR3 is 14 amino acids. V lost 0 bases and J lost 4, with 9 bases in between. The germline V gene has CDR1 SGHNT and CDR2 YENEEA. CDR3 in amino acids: CASSLEGGGTEAFF. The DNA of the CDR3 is TGTGCCAGCAGCTTAGAGGGCGGGGGCACTGAAGCTTTCTTT.

The CDR3 spells CASSKGRMNTEAFF. The CDR3 DNA reads TGTGCCAGCAGCAAGGGACGGATGAACACTGAAGCTTTCTTT. This chain joins TRBV11-3 and TRBJ1-1, with D possibly being TRBD1 (5 bases). The CDR3 runs to 14 residues. With 5 bases removed from V and 0 bases from J, the gap between germline ends came to 10 bases. The germline V gene has CDR1 SGHNT and CDR2 YENEEA. The full variable domain, its missing parts supplied by reference TRBV11-3 and TRBJ1-1, is EAGVVQSPRYKIIEKKQPVAFWCNPISGHNTLYWYLQNLGQGPELLIRYENEEAVDDSQLPKDRFSAERLKGVDSTLKIQPAELGDSAVYLCASSKGRMNTEAFFGQGTRLTVV.